This entry describes one T cell receptor (beta chain). Assignments of participants to cohorts depended upon their own reported clinical history. V lost 6 bases and J lost 3; bases outside the gene matches: 7. CDR3 length: 14 residues. Germline V gene lookup returns CDR1 LNHDA and CDR2 SQIVND (reference sequence). The sample belongs to a study of blood T cell repertoires in COVID-19. The overall study: Sample material is recorded as cDNA or gDNA derived from T cells, B-cell-depleted T cells, or PBMCs.

Generated by immunoSEQ multiplex PCR, the TCRdb table keeps only in-frame clones and is missing some. The sample contains some 330,000 clones, around 87% of which appear only once. The receptor comes from a middle-aged man in a cohort exposed to, infected with or recovered from COVID-19 (not recorded which). The chain uses TRBV19 and TRBJ2-7; 8 nucleotides match TRBD2. Sequencing used PBMCs or T cells enriched from blood (not recorded which). CDR3 amino acids: CASRGAGEYYEQYF. The CDR3 nucleotides read TGTGCCAGTAGGGGAGCGGGAGAGTACTACGAGCAGTACTTC.